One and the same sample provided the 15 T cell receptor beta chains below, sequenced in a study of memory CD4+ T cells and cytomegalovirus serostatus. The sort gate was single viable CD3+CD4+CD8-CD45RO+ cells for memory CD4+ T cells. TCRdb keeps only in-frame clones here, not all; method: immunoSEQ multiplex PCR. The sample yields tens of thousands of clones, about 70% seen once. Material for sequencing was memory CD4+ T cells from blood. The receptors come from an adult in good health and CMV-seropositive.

The CDR3 region has the DNA TGCGCCAGCAGCCGAGCTAATACAGGGGGTGGCTACACCTTC. It encodes CASSRANTGGGYTF. The V and J genes are TRBV4-1 and TRBJ1-2, with 8 bases fitting TRBD1. V was pared by 4 bases and J by 7 bases, with 8 bases of the junction left unmatched. The CDR3 has 14 residues. Germline lookup yields CDR1 MGHRA and CDR2 YSYEKL.

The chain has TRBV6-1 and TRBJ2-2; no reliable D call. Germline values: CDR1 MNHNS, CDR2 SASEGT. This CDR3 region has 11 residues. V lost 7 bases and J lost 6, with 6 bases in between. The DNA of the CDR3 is TGTGCCAGCAAGGTGGCCGGGGAGCTGTTTTTT. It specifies CASKVAGELFF.

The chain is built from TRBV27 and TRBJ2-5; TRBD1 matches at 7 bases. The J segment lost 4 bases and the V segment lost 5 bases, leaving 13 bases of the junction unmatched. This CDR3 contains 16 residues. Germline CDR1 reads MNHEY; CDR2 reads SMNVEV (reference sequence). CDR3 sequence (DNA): TGTGCCAGCAGTGCCCTCCCTAACAGGGGCGGAGAGACCCAGTACTTC. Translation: CASSALPNRGGETQYF.

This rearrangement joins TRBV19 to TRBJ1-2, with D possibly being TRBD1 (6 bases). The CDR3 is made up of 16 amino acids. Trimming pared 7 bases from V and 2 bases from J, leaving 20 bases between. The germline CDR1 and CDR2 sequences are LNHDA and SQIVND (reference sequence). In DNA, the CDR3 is TGTGCCAGTACCCTGATAGGGGGGGCAAACAACTATGGCTACACCTTC. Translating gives CASTLIGGANNYGYTF. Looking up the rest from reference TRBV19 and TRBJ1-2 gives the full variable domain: DGGITQSPKYLFRKEGQNVTLSCEQNLNHDAMYWYRQDPGQGLRLIYYSQIVNDFQKGDIAEGYSVSREKKESFPLTVTSAQKNPTAFYLCASTLIGGANNYGYTFGSGTRLTVV.

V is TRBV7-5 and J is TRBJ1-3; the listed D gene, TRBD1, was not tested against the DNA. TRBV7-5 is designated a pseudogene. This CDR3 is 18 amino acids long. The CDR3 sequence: CARSFLKLGRDSGNTIYF. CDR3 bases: TGTGCCAGAAGCTTCCTAAAGTTGGGGCGTGACTCTGGAAACACCATATATTTT.

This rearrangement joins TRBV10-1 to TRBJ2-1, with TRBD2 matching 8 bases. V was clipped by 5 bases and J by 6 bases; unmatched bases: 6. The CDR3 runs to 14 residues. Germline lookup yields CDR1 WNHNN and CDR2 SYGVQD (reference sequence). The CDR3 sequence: CASSPGTRINEQFF. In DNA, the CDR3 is TGCGCCAGCAGTCCCGGGACTAGAATCAATGAGCAGTTCTTC.

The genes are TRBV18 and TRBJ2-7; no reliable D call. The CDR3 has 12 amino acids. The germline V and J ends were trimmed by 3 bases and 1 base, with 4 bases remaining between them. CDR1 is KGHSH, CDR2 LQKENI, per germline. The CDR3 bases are TGTGCCAGCTCACCTGAGTCCTACGAGCAGTACTTC. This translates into CASSPESYEQYF.

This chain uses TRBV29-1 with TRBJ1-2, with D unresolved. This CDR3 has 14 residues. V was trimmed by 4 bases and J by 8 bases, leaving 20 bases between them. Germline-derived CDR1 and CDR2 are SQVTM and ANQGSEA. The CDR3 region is CSVALPDGIRGYTF. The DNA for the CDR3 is TGCAGCGTTGCTCTTCCGGACGGTATTAGGGGCTACACCTTC.

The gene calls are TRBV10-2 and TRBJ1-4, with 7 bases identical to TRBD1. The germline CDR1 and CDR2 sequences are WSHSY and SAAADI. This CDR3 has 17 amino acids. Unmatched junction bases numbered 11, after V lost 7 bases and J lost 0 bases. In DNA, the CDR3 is TGCGCCAGCACAGGGGGTTGGAGAGACGCAACTAATGAAAAACTGTTTTTT. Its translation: CASTGGWRDATNEKLFF.

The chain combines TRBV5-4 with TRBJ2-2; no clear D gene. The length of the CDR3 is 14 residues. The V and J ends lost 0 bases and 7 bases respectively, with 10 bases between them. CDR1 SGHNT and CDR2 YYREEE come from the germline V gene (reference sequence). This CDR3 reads CASSLDIWGGELFF. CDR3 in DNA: TGTGCCAGCAGCTTGGACATTTGGGGCGGGGAGCTGTTTTTT.

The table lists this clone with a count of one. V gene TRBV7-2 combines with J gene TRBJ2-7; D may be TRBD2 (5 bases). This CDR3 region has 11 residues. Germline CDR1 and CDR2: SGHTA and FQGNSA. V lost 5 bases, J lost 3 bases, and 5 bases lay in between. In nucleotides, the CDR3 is TGTGCCAGCAGCGACTACTACGAGCAGTACTTC. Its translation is CASSDYYEQYF.

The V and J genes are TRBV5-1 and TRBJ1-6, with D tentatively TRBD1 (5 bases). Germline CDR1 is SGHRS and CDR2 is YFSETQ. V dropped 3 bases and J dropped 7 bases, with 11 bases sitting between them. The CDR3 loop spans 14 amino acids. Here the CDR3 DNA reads TGCGCCAGCAGCTCCCGCCGGGGGAATTCACCCCTCCACTTT. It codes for CASSSRRGNSPLHF.

The CDR3, as DNA: TGTGCCAGCAGTTGGGGACAGGGAGATGAAAAACTGTTTTTT. It specifies CASSWGQGDEKLFF. The chain employs TRBV6-5 and TRBJ1-4; TRBD1 agrees at 9 bases. Germline V lookup: CDR1 MNHEY, CDR2 SVGAGI. The CDR3 length is 14 residues. J was trimmed by 6 bases and V by 4 bases; bases with no gene match: 3.

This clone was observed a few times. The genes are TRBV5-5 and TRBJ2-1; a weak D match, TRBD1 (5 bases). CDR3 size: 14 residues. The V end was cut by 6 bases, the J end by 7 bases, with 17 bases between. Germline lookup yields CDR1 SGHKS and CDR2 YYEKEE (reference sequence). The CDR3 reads CASNSDPAGNEQFF. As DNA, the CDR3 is TGTGCCAGCAACTCCGACCCCGCAGGGAATGAGCAGTTCTTC.

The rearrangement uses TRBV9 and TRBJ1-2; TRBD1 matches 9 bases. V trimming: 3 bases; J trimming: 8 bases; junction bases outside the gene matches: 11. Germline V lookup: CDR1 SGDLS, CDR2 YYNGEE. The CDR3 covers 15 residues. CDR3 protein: CASSEGDRDFEGYTF. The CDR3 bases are TGTGCCAGCAGCGAGGGGGACAGGGACTTCGAAGGCTACACCTTC.